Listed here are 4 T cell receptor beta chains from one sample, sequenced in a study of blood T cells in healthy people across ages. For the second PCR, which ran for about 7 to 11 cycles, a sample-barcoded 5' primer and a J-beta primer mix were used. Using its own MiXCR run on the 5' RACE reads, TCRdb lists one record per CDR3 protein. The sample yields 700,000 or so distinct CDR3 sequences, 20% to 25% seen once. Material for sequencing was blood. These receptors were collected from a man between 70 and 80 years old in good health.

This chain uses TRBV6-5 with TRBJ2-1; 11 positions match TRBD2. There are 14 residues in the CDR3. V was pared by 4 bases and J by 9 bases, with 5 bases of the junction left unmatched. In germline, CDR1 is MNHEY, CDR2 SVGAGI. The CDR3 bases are TGTGCCAGCAGTTCGGGACTAGCGGTATCTGAGCAGTTCTTC. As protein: CASSSGLAVSEQFF.

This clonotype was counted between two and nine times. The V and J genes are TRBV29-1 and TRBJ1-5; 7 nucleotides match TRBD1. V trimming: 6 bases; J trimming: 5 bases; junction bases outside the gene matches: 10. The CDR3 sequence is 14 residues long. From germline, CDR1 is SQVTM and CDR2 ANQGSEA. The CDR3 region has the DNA TGCAGCGTAACGGGACAGAGGAGCGATCAGCCCCAGCATTTT. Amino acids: CSVTGQRSDQPQHF.

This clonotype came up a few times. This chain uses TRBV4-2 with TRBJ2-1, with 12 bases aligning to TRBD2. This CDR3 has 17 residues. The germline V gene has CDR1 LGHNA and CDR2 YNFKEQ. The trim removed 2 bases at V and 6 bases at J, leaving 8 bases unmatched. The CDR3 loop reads CASSQQTSGGPSNEQFF. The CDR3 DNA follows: TGTGCCAGCAGCCAACAGACTAGCGGGGGACCCTCCAATGAGCAGTTCTTC.

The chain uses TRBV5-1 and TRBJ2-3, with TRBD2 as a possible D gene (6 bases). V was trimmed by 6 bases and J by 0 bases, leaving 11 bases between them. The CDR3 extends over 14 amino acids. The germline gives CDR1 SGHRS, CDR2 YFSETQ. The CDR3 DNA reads TGCGCCAGCATGCTAGCGCTTAGCACAGATACGCAGTATTTT. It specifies CASMLALSTDTQYF.